This T cell receptor beta chain was sequenced in a study of cytomegalovirus exposure and HLA in healthy donors. Findings of the study overall: Most TCR beta V segments were productive about 87% or about 30% of the time in an earlier analysis.

Samples came from healthy bone marrow donors. The PCR had 60 Vbeta and 13 Jbeta primers. Study processing details: Later analysis identified some 80 million unique TCR beta chains, some 10 million shared. The table came from immunoSEQ multiplex PCR; TCRdb's copy has only in-frame clones and leaves some out. The D gene and trimming were derived from the DNA, and the V and J assignments and clone size from that table. The sample's table shows over 60,000 clones. The germline gives CDR1 KGHSY, CDR2 FQNENV. After removal of 2 bases from V and 4 bases from J, the junction contained 2 bases not matched to a gene. The CDR3 runs to 14 residues. In regard to this clone: Its antigen remains unidentified.

Sequenced material: PBMCs. The V gene is TRBV16, the J gene TRBJ2-7; 10 positions match TRBD1. This receptor was taken from a female donor in good health and CMV-seropositive. CDR3 protein: CASSQGTGAYEQYF. Written as DNA, the CDR3 is TGTGCCAGCAGCCAAGGGACAGGGGCTTACGAGCAGTACTTC.